The T cell receptor (beta chain) described here comes from a study of T cells in Graves' hyperthyroidism and ophthalmopathy. Study-wide results and limits: Most expanded thyroid clonotypes above 0.001 also appeared in blood.

Per germline, CDR1 LNHNV and CDR2 YYDKDF (reference sequence). The trim removed 4 bases at V and 6 bases at J, leaving 8 bases unmatched. The CDR3 extends over 14 amino acids. The CDR3 regions of TCR beta were amplified from RNA transcripts. With the HTBI primer set, the TCR CDR3 went through a first round of RT-PCR. MiXCR, run by TCRdb on the multiplex PCR reads, gives a single entry per CDR3 protein. Seen here are some 270,000 distinct CDR3 sequences, approximately 25% observed once, and the top ten hold roughly a third. This clonotype was detected many times. What it binds is not known. The sequenced material came from blood. This sequence was found in a woman aged 40 to 49 with Graves' ophthalmopathy. The chain carries TRBV15 and TRBJ2-7; 8 nucleotides align to TRBD2. The CDR3 sequence is CATSNSGSFGEQYF. The CDR3 DNA sequence: TGTGCCACCAGCAACAGCGGGAGCTTTGGCGAGCAGTACTTC. Filled out from reference TRBV15 and TRBJ2-7, the complete variable domain reads DAMVIQNPRYQVTQFGKPVTLSCSQTLNHNVMYWYQQKSSQAPKLLFHYYDKDFNNEADTPDNFQSRRPNTSFCFLDIRSPGLGDTAMYLCATSNSGSFGEQYFGPGTRLTVT.